A selection of T cell receptor beta chains follows, all from one sample in a study of T cell changes during pregnancy in multiple sclerosis. Here immunoSEQ multiplex PCR was the method, and the copy in TCRdb shows in-frame clones only, minus some. The repertoire holds 60,000 or so clones, with 89% as singletons. The sample here was peripheral blood, taken in the first trimester of pregnancy. Receptors originate from a female donor with multiple sclerosis, enrolled in a pregnancy study. The CDR3 runs from the conserved cysteine through the conserved F or W. The D gene is left open where the match is weak. Clone sizes are given selectively: once, few, many, or a class where the clone is expanded.

j_call v_call d_call clone_size cdr3_nt cdr3_aa
TRBJ2-7 TRBV25-1 TRBD1 . TGTGCCAGCAGTGAATGGGGCCAGGGGGCCTACGAGCAGTACTTC CASSEWGQGAYEQYF
TRBJ1-5 TRBV10-3 . . TGTGCCATCACTGGACAGAGCAATCAGCCCCAGCATTTT CAITGQSNQPQHF
TRBJ1-2 TRBV27 TRBD1 . TGTGCCAGCAGTGTCGGACAGGGGCTTTATGGCTACACCTTC CASSVGQGLYGYTF
TRBJ2-1 TRBV6-5 TRBD2 . TGTGCCAGCAGTCTAGCGGGAGTAAACTACAATGAGCAGTTCTTC CASSLAGVNYNEQFF
TRBJ1-1 TRBV29-1 TRBD1 . TGCAGCGTACAGGGGGTAGGGGTGAACACTGAAGCTTTCTTT CSVQGVGVNTEAFF
TRBJ2-1 TRBV6-1 TRBD1 . TGTGCCAGCAGTGACGGACAGGGACGCAATGAGCAGTTCTTC CASSDGQGRNEQFF
TRBJ1-5 TRBV7-8 . . TGTGCCAGCAGCTTTAACTTTTTTGACAGTCTCTATAGCAATCAGCCCCAGCATTTT CASSFNFFDSLYSNQPQHF
TRBJ2-5 TRBV7-2 . . TGTGCCAGCAGCCCCCAGCAGGATCCTGGGGAGACCCAGTACTTC CASSPQQDPGETQYF
TRBJ2-5 TRBV9 TRBD2 . TGTGCCAGCAGCGTAGACGGCGGGGGGTTGGAGCAGACCCAGTACTTC CASSVDGGGLEQTQYF
TRBJ2-7 TRBV5-1 TRBD1 . TGCGCCAGCAGCGTGACAGGGGGCTCCTACGAGCAGTACTTC CASSVTGGSYEQYF
TRBJ2-1 TRBV6-5 TRBD2 . TGTGCCAGCAGTACAGCGGGAGGCCACTACAATGAGCAGTTCTTC CASSTAGGHYNEQFF
TRBJ2-5 TRBV5-1 TRBD2 . TGCGCCAGCAGCTTACTAGCGGGGGGAGAGACCCAGTACTTC CASSLLAGGETQYF
TRBJ1-1 TRBV7-9 TRBD1 . TGTGCCAGCAGCTTACCCCTTACAGGGGGGACTGAAGCTTTCTTT CASSLPLTGGTEAFF
TRBJ1-2 TRBV30 . . TGTGCCTGGAGGGAGGGAGCTAACTATGGCTACACCTTC CAWREGANYGYTF
TRBJ1-2 TRBV18 TRBD1 . TGTGCCAGCTCACTCACAGGGGGCGACTATGGCTACACCTTC CASSLTGGDYGYTF
TRBJ1-2 TRBV6-5 TRBD1 once TGTGCCAGCAGTTACCTCACCGGAGGACAGGGTTATGGCTACACCTTC CASSYLTGGQGYGYTF
TRBJ1-3 TRBV10-3 . . TGTGCCATCAGTGAGGGGCAGACAGCTGGAAACACCATATATTTT CAISEGQTAGNTIYF
TRBJ2-3 TRBV6-1 TRBD1 . TGTGCGGGAGCAGGGGGCTCGATGGATACGCAGTATTTT CAGAGGSMDTQYF
TRBJ1-3 TRBV19 . . TGTGCCAGTAGTATGGACAGTAGTTTTTTCTCTGGAAACACCATATATTTT CASSMDSSFFSGNTIYF
TRBJ2-2 TRBV7-9 TRBD1 once TGTGCCAGCAGCCCCCGGGACAGTTATACCGGGGAGCTGTTTTTT CASSPRDSYTGELFF
TRBJ1-4 TRBV7-9 TRBD1 . TGTGCCAGCAGCCCCAGACAGGGAACTAATGAAAAACTGTTTTTT CASSPRQGTNEKLFF
TRBJ1-1 TRBV5-1 . . TGCGCCAGCAGCCCGAGCATAGGGGGCACTGAAGCTTTCTTT CASSPSIGGTEAFF
TRBJ1-4 TRBV4-3 TRBD1 . TGCGCCAGCAGCCAAGAGAGGGGGCGCGGTAATGAAAAACTGTTTTTT CASSQERGRGNEKLFF
TRBJ2-7 TRBV28 . . TGTGCCAGCAGTTTGGGGACATGGGACACCCTATACGAGCAGTACTTC CASSLGTWDTLYEQYF
TRBJ2-6 TRBV25-1 . . TGTGCCAGCAGTGCACAGGGTTCCTGGGCCAACGTCCTGACTTTC CASSAQGSWANVLTF
TRBJ2-7 TRBV5-1 TRBD1 . TGCGCCAGCAGCTTGTTTCAGGGGGCCGGCTACGAGCAGTACTTC CASSLFQGAGYEQYF
TRBJ2-1 TRBV7-6 TRBD2 . TGTGCCAGCAGCGACAGGACTAGCGGGAGTTTATATGAGCAGTTCTTC CASSDRTSGSLYEQFF
TRBJ1-1 TRBV5-1 TRBD1 few TGCGCCAACCGGGACAGGGGGGGACTCACTGAAGCTTTCTTT CANRDRGGLTEAFF
TRBJ2-1 TRBV7-3 TRBD1 . TGTGCCAGCAGCTTTGGGACAGGGGGCGATGAGCAGTTCTTC CASSFGTGGDEQFF
TRBJ1-2 TRBV5-6 . . TGTGCCAGCACCGATAGCGGTAACTATGGCTACACCTTC CASTDSGNYGYTF
TRBJ2-3 TRBV14 . . TGTGCCAGCAGCCCGGCAGGGGCAACAGATACGCAGTATTTT CASSPAGATDTQYF
TRBJ2-7 TRBV6-1 TRBD1 . TGTGCCAGCAGCCGGGACAGGGCCTACGAGCAGTACTTC CASSRDRAYEQYF
TRBJ2-2 TRBV6-1 . . TGTGCCAGCAGTGTTGAGGGGACTAACACCGGGGAGCTGTTTTTT CASSVEGTNTGELFF